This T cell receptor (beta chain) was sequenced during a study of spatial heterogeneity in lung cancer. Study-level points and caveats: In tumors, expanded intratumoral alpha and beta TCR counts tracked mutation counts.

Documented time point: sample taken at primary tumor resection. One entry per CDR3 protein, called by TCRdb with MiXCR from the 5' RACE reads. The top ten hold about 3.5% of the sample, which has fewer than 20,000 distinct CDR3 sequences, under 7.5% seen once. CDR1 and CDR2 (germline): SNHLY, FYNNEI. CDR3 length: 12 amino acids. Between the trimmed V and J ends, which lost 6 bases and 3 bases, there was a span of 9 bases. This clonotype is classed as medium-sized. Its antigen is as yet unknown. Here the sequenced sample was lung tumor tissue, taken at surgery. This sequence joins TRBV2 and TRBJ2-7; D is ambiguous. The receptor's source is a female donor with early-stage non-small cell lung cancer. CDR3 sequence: CASRDRRYEQYF. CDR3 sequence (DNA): TGTGCCAGCAGGGACCGCCGCTACGAGCAGTACTTC.